This T cell receptor beta chain is drawn from a study of T cells after yellow fever vaccination. Study at large: The authors prepared low-cell-number fractions using SMART-Seq v4 Ultra Low Input. Overall study findings and caveats: Re-detected after boosting: most primary clones, 96% of CD4 and under 90% of CD8.

As for this clonotype: The target antigen is unknown.

Making TCR cDNA involved 5'RACE template switching, which added UMIs and a universal primer site. A single record per CDR3 protein comes from TCRdb applying MiXCR to the 5' RACE reads. The top ten hold approximately 25% of the sample, which has fewer than 450,000 distinct CDR3 sequences, around 3.9% seen once. This CDR3 spans 13 amino acids. Looked up from germline, CDR1 is LGHNA and CDR2 is YSLEER. The germline V and J ends were trimmed by 8 bases and 10 bases, with 15 bases remaining between them. This rearrangement joins TRBV4-3 to TRBJ1-6; D remains ambiguous. The sample was PBMCs, taken 5 days after the yellow fever booster vaccination. The TCR sequence derives from a man in his late teens or twenties who received the YFV17D yellow fever vaccine. Here the CDR3 reads CASSLGRESPLHF. In nucleotides, the CDR3 is TGCGCCAGCTCCCTCGGTCGGGAATCACCCCTCCACTTT.